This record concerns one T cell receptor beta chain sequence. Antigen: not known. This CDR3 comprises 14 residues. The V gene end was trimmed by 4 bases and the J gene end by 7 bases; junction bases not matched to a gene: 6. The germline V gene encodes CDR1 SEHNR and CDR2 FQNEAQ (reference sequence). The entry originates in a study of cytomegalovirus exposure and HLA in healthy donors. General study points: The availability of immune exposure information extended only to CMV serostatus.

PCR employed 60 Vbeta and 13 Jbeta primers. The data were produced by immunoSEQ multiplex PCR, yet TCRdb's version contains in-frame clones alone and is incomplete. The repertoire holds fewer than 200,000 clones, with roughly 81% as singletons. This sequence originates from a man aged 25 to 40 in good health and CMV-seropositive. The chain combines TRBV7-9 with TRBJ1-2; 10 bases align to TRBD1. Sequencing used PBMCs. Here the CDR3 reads CASSYGTGASGYTF. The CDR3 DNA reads TGTGCCAGCAGCTATGGGACAGGGGCTAGTGGCTACACCTTC.